The 21 T cell receptor beta chains reported below all come from one sample, sequenced in a study of response to subunit inactivated influenza vaccine. Each CDR3 protein gets one entry after TCRdb re-called the RT-PCR reads with MiXCR. The top ten clones hold approximately 10% of a sample with about 830,000 distinct CDR3 sequences, 18% of them seen once. Here the sequenced sample was PBMCs from blood, taken 5 to 6 days after vaccination. The receptors come from a man aged 45 to 65 who received an inactivated influenza vaccine.

The chain uses TRBV4-2 and TRBJ2-2; D may be TRBD1 (5 bases). The CDR3 extends over 16 amino acids. With 3 bases removed from V and 2 bases from J, the gap between germline ends came to 13 bases. Germline V gene sequence: CDR1 LGHNA, CDR2 YNFKEQ. In DNA form, the CDR3 reads TGTGCCAGCAGCCACCCGAAAGGGGCAAACACCGGGGAGCTGTTTTTT. Translating gives CASSHPKGANTGELFF.

This chain connects TRBV29-1 to TRBJ2-7; D not resolved. This CDR3 contains 12 residues. CDR1 and CDR2 from the germline V gene are SQVTM and ANQGSEA. The germline V and J ends were trimmed by 0 bases and 1 base, with 4 bases remaining between them. The CDR3 spells CSVEDISYEQYF. The CDR3 DNA reads as TGCAGCGTTGAAGACATTTCCTACGAGCAGTACTTC.

The chain uses TRBV5-6 and TRBJ2-6, with D possibly matching TRBD1 (5 bases). Trimming took off 5 bases at V and 2 bases at J, with 11 bases between the two ends. The CDR3 is 15 residues long. CDR1 is SGHDT and CDR2 is YYEEEE in the germline V gene. Here the CDR3 DNA reads TGTGCCAGCAGAGAACCAGGGACTGGGGCCAACGTCCTGACTTTC. Translated, it gives CASREPGTGANVLTF.

The CDR3 sequence is CASSQDPDYTDTQYF. CDR3 sequence (DNA): TGCGCCAGCAGCCAAGATCCGGACTACACAGATACGCAGTATTTT. This sequence joins TRBV4-3 and TRBJ2-3, with TRBD2 as a possible D gene (6 bases). The V gene's germline CDR1 is LGHNA and CDR2 YSLEER. CDR3 size: 15 residues. Trimming pared 0 bases from V and 2 bases from J, leaving 9 bases between.

This clonotype was seen many times. The CDR3 region has the DNA TGCAGCGTTGCCGGGACTAGCGGGGTCCCTGGGGGTTACGAGCAGTACTTC. It codes for CSVAGTSGVPGGYEQYF. This chain uses TRBV29-1 with TRBJ2-7; 13 nucleotides align to TRBD2. The CDR3 has 17 residues. Trimming removed 4 bases from V and 4 bases from J; junction bases left unmatched: 13. Germline CDR1 reads SQVTM; CDR2 reads ANQGSEA.

This sequence joins TRBV2 and TRBJ2-7, with 9 nucleotides matching TRBD1. CDR3 length: 15 amino acids. Germline V gene sequence: CDR1 SNHLY, CDR2 FYNNEI. J gave up 3 bases and V 4 bases, and 7 bases lay outside the gene matches. The CDR3 sequence is CASSVEGQGLYEQYF. The DNA for the CDR3 is TGTGCCAGCAGTGTTGAGGGACAGGGACTCTACGAGCAGTACTTC.

Many counts were recorded for this clonotype. J is TRBJ2-6 and V is TRBV13; D is possibly TRBD2 (5 bases). Trimming took 6 bases from V and 0 from J, leaving 12 bases between them. The CDR3 covers 16 residues. Germline CDR1 and CDR2: PRHDT and FYEKMQ (reference sequence). In nucleotides, the CDR3 is TGTGCCAGCAGTTTAAAGGCGGGCTCTGGGGCCAACGTCCTGACTTTC. Translated, it gives CASSLKAGSGANVLTF.

This chain joins TRBV11-2 and TRBJ2-3, with D tentatively TRBD1 (5 bases). Trimming cost V 5 bases and J 0 bases, with 24 bases left between them. CDR3 size: 19 residues. Germline assignment: CDR1 SGHAT and CDR2 FQNNGV. CDR3 residues: CASSKITFLLTDSTDTQYF. The CDR3 nucleotides read TGTGCCAGCAGCAAGATAACCTTTTTACTGACAGACAGCACAGATACGCAGTATTTT.

The table lists this clonotype with many counts. The chain uses TRBV7-8 and TRBJ1-2, with D possibly TRBD1 on 5 matching bases. This CDR3 contains 14 residues. V gave up 1 base and J gave up 0 bases, with 6 bases separating them. In germline, CDR1 is SGHVS, CDR2 FQNEAQ. DNA for the CDR3: TGTGCCAGCAGCTTAGAGACAGCTAACTATGGCTACACCTTC. The encoded protein is CASSLETANYGYTF.

This rearrangement joins TRBV2 to TRBJ1-5, with no clear D. The V end lost 4 bases, the J end lost 0 bases, and 10 bases lay between the germline ends. CDR1 is SNHLY, CDR2 FYNNEI, per germline. The CDR3 spans 15 residues. CDR3 coding DNA: TGTGCCAGCAGTGTAAGGGAAAATAGCAATCAGCCCCAGCATTTT. This translates into CASSVRENSNQPQHF.

This rearrangement joins TRBV6-1 to TRBJ2-3; 10 nucleotides match TRBD1. The ends lost 5 bases at V and 3 bases at J; junction bases unmatched: 8. The germline CDR1 and CDR2 sequences are MNHNS and SASEGT. This CDR3 spans 16 amino acids. The CDR3 region is CASSPTGTGETDTQYF. DNA for the CDR3: TGTGCCAGCAGTCCGACCGGGACAGGGGAAACAGATACGCAGTATTTT.

This clonotype was found a few times. CDR3 residues: CASGRFYGYTF. In nucleotides, the CDR3 is TGTGCCAGCGGACGGTTCTATGGCTACACCTTC. The rearrangement joins TRBV27 to TRBJ1-2; D gene uncertain. Per germline, CDR1 MNHEY and CDR2 SMNVEV (reference sequence). Deletions cut 8 bases from V and 4 bases from J, with 8 bases between. This CDR3 is built from 11 residues.

The rearrangement joins TRBV20-1 to TRBJ2-3; TRBD2 matches at 8 bases. The CDR3 runs 13 residues. J lost 5 bases, V lost 5 bases, and 6 bases had no gene match. The V gene's germline CDR1 is DFQATT and CDR2 SNEGSKA (reference sequence). DNA of the CDR3: TGCAGTGCTGAAGCGGGAGCTGTAGATACGCAGTATTTT. It codes for CSAEAGAVDTQYF.

The genes are TRBV7-9 and TRBJ2-6; D uncertain. The CDR3 totals 14 residues. Trimming removed 5 bases at V and 0 bases at J, with 5 bases between. Per germline, CDR1 SEHNR and CDR2 FQNEAQ (reference sequence). CDR3: CASSTTSGANVLTF. CDR3 nucleotides: TGTGCCAGCAGCACAACCTCTGGGGCCAACGTCCTGACTTTC.

This clonotype has at least ten counts. V is TRBV29-1 and J is TRBJ2-5, with TRBD1 matching 7 bases. Germline V gene lookup returns CDR1 SQVTM and CDR2 ANQGSEA. The ends lost 5 bases at V and 4 bases at J; junction bases unmatched: 7. The CDR3 has 13 amino acids. CDR3 DNA: TGCAGCGTTTGGACAGGCGCGGGAGAGACCCAGTACTTC. Protein sequence: CSVWTGAGETQYF.

In DNA form, the CDR3 reads TGCGCCAGCAGCTTGGATGCGGGGGGGCGTATGTACGAGCAGTACTTC. Residues: CASSLDAGGRMYEQYF. The chain couples TRBV5-1 to TRBJ2-7, with TRBD2 matching 9 bases. Trimming removed 0 bases from V and 4 bases from J; junction bases left unmatched: 8. This CDR3 has 16 residues. CDR1 and CDR2 from the germline V gene are SGHRS and YFSETQ.

The table lists this clonotype with a few counts. The chain is built from TRBV29-1 and TRBJ2-1; 9 bases fit TRBD1. CDR3 length: 13 amino acids. The V segment lost 5 bases and the J segment 5 bases; nucleotides outside the gene matches: 4. Germline CDR1 and CDR2: SQVTM and ANQGSEA. CDR3 sequence: CSVLGQGNNEQFF. The CDR3 nucleotides read TGCAGCGTTCTCGGACAGGGGAACAATGAGCAGTTCTTC.

This clonotype was detected only once. Its ends do not fully match the called genes, so a read error is possible. In DNA form, the CDR3 reads TGCAGTGCTAGAGATGGTAGATCAAGTAGCAATCGGCCCCAGCATTTT. Its translation is CSARDGRSSSNRPQHF. This chain links TRBV20-1 with TRBJ1-5; D unclear. Germline CDR1 and CDR2: DFQATT and SNEGSKA (reference sequence). CDR3 length: 16 amino acids.

The chain is built from TRBV29-1 and TRBJ2-2; tentative D call: TRBD1 (6 bases). The CDR3 covers 12 residues. V was cut by 5 bases and J by 6 bases, with 10 bases left in between. CDR1 is SQVTM, CDR2 ANQGSEA, per germline. CDR3 in amino acids: CSVITGSGELFF. DNA for the CDR3: TGCAGCGTTATAACAGGGTCCGGGGAGCTGTTTTTT.

This clonotype was seen a few times. The rearrangement joins TRBV20-1 to TRBJ2-1; 8 bases map to TRBD2. This CDR3 spans 15 amino acids. Germline CDR1 and CDR2: DFQATT and SNEGSKA (reference sequence). V was clipped by 5 bases and J by 6 bases; unmatched bases: 12. CDR3 coding DNA: TGCAGTGCTCCCCGCGGGGGGCACCTGGGCAATGAGCAGTTCTTC. It encodes CSAPRGGHLGNEQFF.

The table lists this clonotype with a few counts. The germline gene is not matched at one end of the junction; a read error may be the cause. The V call is TRBV4-2, the J call TRBJ2-3; weak D call: TRBD2 (7 bases). In germline, CDR1 is LGHNA, CDR2 YNFKEQ. There are 15 residues in the CDR3. This CDR3 is CASRQGGASTDTQYF. The CDR3 coding sequence is TGTGCCAGCAGACAAGGGGGGGCGAGCACAGATACGCAGTATTTT.